This T cell receptor (beta chain) was recorded in a study of blood T cell repertoires in COVID-19. Study information: Acute and convalescent COVID-19 samples came from the United States, Italy and Spain. PBMCs, B-cell-depleted T cells, or T cells provided the cDNA or gDNA that made up the material.

TCRdb's table, derived via immunoSEQ multiplex PCR, lists solely in-frame clones and lacks some. This table has 200,000 or so clones, 70% to 90% appearing once. This CDR3 is 14 amino acids long. Between the trimmed V and J ends, which lost 5 bases and 6 bases, there was a span of 16 bases. The germline gives CDR1 LNHDA, CDR2 SQIVND (reference sequence). This clone has just one count. The specimen was PBMCs or T cells enriched from blood (not recorded which). The V and J genes are TRBV19 and TRBJ1-2; possible D gene TRBD1, 5 bases. The sequence came from a woman in her thirties or forties with acute COVID-19. The CDR3 DNA is TGTGCCAGTAGTTTCCCAGGGCTTCGGGATGGCTACACCTTC. Translated: CASSFPGLRDGYTF. The full variable domain, in which reference TRBV19 and TRBJ1-2 provide the parts outside the CDR3, is DGGITQSPKYLFRKEGQNVTLSCEQNLNHDAMYWYRQDPGQGLRLIYYSQIVNDFQKGDIAEGYSVSREKKESFPLTVTSAQKNPTAFYLCASSFPGLRDGYTFGSGTRLTVV.